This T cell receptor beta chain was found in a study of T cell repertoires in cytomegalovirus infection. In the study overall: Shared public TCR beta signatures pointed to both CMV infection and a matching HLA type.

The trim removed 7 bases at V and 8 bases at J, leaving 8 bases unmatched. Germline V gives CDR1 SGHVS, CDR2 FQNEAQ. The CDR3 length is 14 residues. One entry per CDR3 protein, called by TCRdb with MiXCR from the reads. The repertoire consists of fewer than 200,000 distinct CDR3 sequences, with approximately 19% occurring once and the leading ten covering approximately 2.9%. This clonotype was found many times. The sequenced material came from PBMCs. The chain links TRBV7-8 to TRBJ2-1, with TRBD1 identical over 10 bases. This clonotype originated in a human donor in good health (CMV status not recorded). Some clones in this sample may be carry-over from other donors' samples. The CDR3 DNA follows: TGTGCCAGCACCCGCGGGACAGGGGTCCATGAGCAGTTCTTC. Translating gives CASTRGTGVHEQFF.